This T cell receptor (beta chain) was recovered during a study of shared clonotypes between healthy human individuals. The V end lost 1 base, the J end lost 0 bases, and 10 bases lay between the germline ends. The CDR3 contains 15 residues. Germline values: CDR1 MGHRA, CDR2 YSYEKL. Profiling relied on immunoSEQ multiplex PCR, and the TCRdb table lists in-frame clones only, not all of them. The sample lists hundreds of thousands of clones; about 95% were seen once. Naive-designated CD8 cells lacked CD45RO, were positively enriched for CCR7, and omitted terminally differentiated effector memory CD45RA+ cells.

This chain joins TRBV4-1 and TRBJ2-7; D not resolved. The origin of this receptor is a woman aged 25-40 years in good health. The sequenced sample was naive CD8+ T cells sorted from blood. DNA for the CDR3: TGCGCCAGCAGCCAAGTGGCGGAAGTCTCCTACGAGCAGTACTTC. Translated, it gives CASSQVAEVSYEQYF.